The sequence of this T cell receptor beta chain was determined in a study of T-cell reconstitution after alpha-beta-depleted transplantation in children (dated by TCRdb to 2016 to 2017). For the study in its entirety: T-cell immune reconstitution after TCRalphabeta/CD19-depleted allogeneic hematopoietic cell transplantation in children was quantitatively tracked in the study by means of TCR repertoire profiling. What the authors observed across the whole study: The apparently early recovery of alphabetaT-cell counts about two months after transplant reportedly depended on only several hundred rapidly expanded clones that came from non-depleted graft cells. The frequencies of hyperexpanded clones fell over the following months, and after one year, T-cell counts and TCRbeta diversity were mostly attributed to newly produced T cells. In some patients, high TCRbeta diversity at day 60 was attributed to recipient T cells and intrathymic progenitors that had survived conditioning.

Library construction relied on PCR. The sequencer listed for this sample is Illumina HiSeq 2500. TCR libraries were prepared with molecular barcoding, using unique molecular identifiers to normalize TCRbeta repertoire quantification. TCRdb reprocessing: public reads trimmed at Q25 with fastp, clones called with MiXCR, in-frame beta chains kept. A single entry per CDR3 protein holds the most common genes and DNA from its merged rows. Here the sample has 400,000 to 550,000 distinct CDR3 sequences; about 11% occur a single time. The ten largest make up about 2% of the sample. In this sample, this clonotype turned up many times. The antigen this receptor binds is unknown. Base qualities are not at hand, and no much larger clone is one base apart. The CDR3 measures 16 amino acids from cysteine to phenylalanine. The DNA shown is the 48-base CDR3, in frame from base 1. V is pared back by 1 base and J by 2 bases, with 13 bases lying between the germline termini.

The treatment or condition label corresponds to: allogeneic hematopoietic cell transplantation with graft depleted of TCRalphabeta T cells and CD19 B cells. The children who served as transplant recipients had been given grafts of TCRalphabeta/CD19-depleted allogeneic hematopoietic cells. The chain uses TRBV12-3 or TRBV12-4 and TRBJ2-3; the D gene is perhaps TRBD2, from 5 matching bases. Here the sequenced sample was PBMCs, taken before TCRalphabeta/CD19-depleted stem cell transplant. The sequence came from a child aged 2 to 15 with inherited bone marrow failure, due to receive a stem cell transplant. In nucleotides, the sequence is TGTGCCAGCAGTTTAGGCCGAGCGGAGTACACAGATACGCAGTATTTT. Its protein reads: CASSLGRAEYTDTQYF.